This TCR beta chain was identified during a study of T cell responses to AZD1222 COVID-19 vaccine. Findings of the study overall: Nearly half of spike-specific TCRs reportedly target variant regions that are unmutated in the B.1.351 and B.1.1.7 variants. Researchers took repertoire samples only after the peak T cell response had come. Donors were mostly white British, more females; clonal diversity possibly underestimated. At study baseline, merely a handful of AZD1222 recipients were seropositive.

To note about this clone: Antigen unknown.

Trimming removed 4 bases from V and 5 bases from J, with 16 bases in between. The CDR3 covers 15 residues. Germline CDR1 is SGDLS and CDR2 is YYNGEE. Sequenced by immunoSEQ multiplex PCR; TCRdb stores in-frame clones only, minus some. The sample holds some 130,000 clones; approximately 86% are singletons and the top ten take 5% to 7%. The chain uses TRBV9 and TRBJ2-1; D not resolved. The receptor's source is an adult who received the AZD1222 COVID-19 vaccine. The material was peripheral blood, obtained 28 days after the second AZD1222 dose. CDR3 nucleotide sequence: TGTGCCAGCAGCTGGGGAACCGCGTTCAACAATGAGCAGTTCTTC. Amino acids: CASSWGTAFNNEQFF.